These 29 T cell receptor beta chains came from one sample sequenced in a study of regulatory T cells in long-lasting Graves disease. The authors built TCR beta libraries using iRepertoire HTBI primers and Arm-PCR of CDR3 regions. Each CDR3 protein gets one entry after TCRdb re-called the multiplex PCR reads with MiXCR. The table records approximately 270,000 distinct CDR3 sequences, about 20% of them present only once. Time point here: newly diagnosed GD, antithyroid drugs for less than 3 months. Following extraction of RNA from PBMCs, that RNA was used to make the TCR library. Separately, the same data were catalogued under a study of T cells in Graves' hyperthyroidism and ophthalmopathy.

The sample in question was peripheral blood mononuclear cells (PBMCs), obtained at new diagnosis, from a patient treated with antithyroid drugs. These receptors all stem from a woman aged 25 to 39 with Graves disease.

This chain joins TRBV20-1 and TRBJ2-7, with TRBD2 matching 11 bases. Germline V CDR1 and CDR2: DFQATT, SNEGSKA (reference sequence). The CDR3 has 13 amino acids. With 4 bases clipped from V and 5 bases from J, the junction kept 4 bases outside the gene matches. The CDR3 DNA reads TGCAGTGCTATGACTAGCGGGGTCCACGAGCAGTACTTC. Residues: CSAMTSGVHEQYF.

V is TRBV4-2 and J is TRBJ1-2; D is unclear. Germline V CDR1 and CDR2: LGHNA, YNFKEQ. Between the trimmed V and J ends, which lost 0 bases and 4 bases, there was a span of 6 bases. The CDR3 is 13 residues long. CDR3 DNA sequence: TGTGCCAGCAGCCAAGAGACGGTCTATGGCTACACCTTC. Its translation: CASSQETVYGYTF.

In this sample, this clonotype turned up many times. The CDR3 protein is CASSSSGFGSWSTEAFF. CDR3 in DNA: TGTGCCAGCAGTTCCTCCGGTTTCGGGTCGTGGAGCACTGAAGCTTTCTTT. This chain connects TRBV28 to TRBJ1-1, with D uncertain. The CDR3 consists of 17 residues. Per the germline V gene, CDR1 is MDHEN and CDR2 is SYDVKM. Trimming removed 4 bases at V and 4 bases at J, with 22 bases between.

This clonotype was observed a handful of times. Given a much more abundant clone one base away, this may be a read error. The chain uses TRBV12-3 or TRBV12-4 and TRBJ1-5; D is undetermined. This CDR3 has 14 residues. The CDR3, as DNA: TGTGCCGGCAGCCCCACACGCAGCAATCAGCCCCAGCATTTT. This translates into CAGSPTRSNQPQHF.

This clonotype was picked up many times. V usage is TRBV9 and J usage is TRBJ1-6; 7 nucleotides line up with TRBD1. The CDR3 is 15 amino acids. The germline V gene encodes CDR1 SGDLS and CDR2 YYNGEE. Trimming removed 3 bases from V and 9 bases from J; junction bases left unmatched: 9. The CDR3 spells CASSEGGQKSSPLHF. The CDR3 region has the DNA TGTGCCAGCAGCGAAGGGGGCCAGAAAAGTTCACCCCTCCACTTT.

On this clonotype itself: A far larger clone is one base from this, pointing to a likely read error. This chain joins TRBV11-1 and TRBJ2-1, with a weak D call TRBD2 (6 bases). The length of the CDR3 is 15 residues. Trimming took 2 bases from V and 10 from J, leaving 18 bases between them. Germline CDR1 and CDR2: SGHAT and FQDESV (reference sequence). The CDR3 DNA sequence: TGTGCCAGCAGCTTATTGGGGGGTTCCTTCTACGAGCAGTTCTTC. It translates to CASSLLGGSFYEQFF.

This clonotype was found many times. This CDR3 reads CSARLAGGRYEQYF. CDR3 nucleotide sequence: TGCAGTGCTAGACTAGCGGGGGGGCGGTACGAGCAGTACTTC. The rearrangement uses TRBV20-1 and TRBJ2-7; TRBD2 matches at 12 bases. This CDR3 is 14 amino acids long. The junction had 3 bases not matched to a gene; V was cut back by 2 bases and J by 4 bases. Germline lookup yields CDR1 DFQATT and CDR2 SNEGSKA (reference sequence).

This clonotype was counted many times. CDR3 sequence: CAISYSDSTNEQFF. DNA for the CDR3: TGTGCCATCAGCTACAGCGACAGCACGAATGAGCAGTTCTTC. The rearrangement joins TRBV10-3 to TRBJ2-1, with D perhaps TRBD1 (5 bases). V dropped 6 bases and J dropped 7 bases, with 16 bases sitting between them. Per germline, CDR1 ENHRY and CDR2 SYGVKD. CDR3 length: 14 residues.

The rearrangement uses TRBV4-2 and TRBJ2-1; D not certain. Per the germline V gene, CDR1 is LGHNA and CDR2 is YNFKEQ. With 3 bases removed from V and 0 bases from J, the gap between germline ends came to 12 bases. The CDR3 is 16 residues long. CDR3 amino acids: CASSQGRPSSYNEQFF. The CDR3 DNA is TGTGCCAGCAGCCAGGGTCGGCCGAGCTCCTACAATGAGCAGTTCTTC.

Comments on this clonotype: The conserved phenylalanine or tryptophan is not found at the CDR3 terminus, so this likely reflects a read error. The gene calls are TRBV10-2 and TRBJ1-6; perhaps TRBD1 as D (6 bases). CDR3 length: 14 residues. CDR1 and CDR2 from the germline V gene are WSHSY and SAAADI. The ends were cut back, 5 bases at V and 9 bases at J, with 14 bases in the middle. The CDR3 spells CASSLTGGSSPLHS. The CDR3 DNA reads as TGCGCCAGCAGTCTAACCGGGGGCAGTTCACCCCTCCACTCT.

This clonotype was counted ten times or more. The chain is built from TRBV18 and TRBJ2-1; TRBD2 aligns across 13 bases. The germline gives CDR1 KGHSH, CDR2 LQKENI. V was clipped by 0 bases and J by 8 bases; unmatched bases: 4. The CDR3 covers 16 residues. The CDR3 DNA is TGTGCCAGCTCACCACCCGGGACTAGCGGGGTCGATGAGCAGTTCTTC. Residues: CASSPPGTSGVDEQFF.

This clonotype has a count of ten or more. The CDR3 DNA sequence: TGTGCCAGCAGTTTGGGACAGTTTAACTATGGCTACACCTTC. This sequence encodes CASSLGQFNYGYTF. The rearrangement links TRBV27 to TRBJ1-2, with TRBD1 matching over 7 bases. V shed 3 bases, J shed 1 base, and the junction held 2 bases outside the gene matches. The CDR3 covers 14 residues. The V gene's germline CDR1 is MNHEY and CDR2 SMNVEV (reference sequence).

There are many counts of this clonotype. The rearrangement links TRBV20-1 to TRBJ1-2; a weak D match, TRBD1 (6 bases). The CDR3 runs 14 residues. Germline V CDR1 and CDR2: DFQATT, SNEGSKA (reference sequence). V lost 0 bases and J lost 4, with 12 bases in between. The CDR3 region has the DNA TGCAGTGCTAGAGATACGGGACATATCTATGGCTACACCTTC. This encodes CSARDTGHIYGYTF.

This clonotype was detected many times. The chain combines TRBV29-1 with TRBJ2-5; TRBD1 matches at 7 bases. The CDR3 consists of 14 residues. Germline loops: CDR1 SQVTM, CDR2 ANQGSEA. V lost 5 bases and J lost 0; bases outside the gene matches: 6. The CDR3 region has the DNA TGCAGCGTTCGTAGGGGGCTGGACCAAGAGACCCAGTACTTC. This gives the protein CSVRRGLDQETQYF. The variable domain in full, with the rest retrieved from reference TRBV29-1 and TRBJ2-5, is SAVISQKPSRDICQRGTSLTIQCQVDSQVTMMFWYRQQPGQSLTLIATANQGSEATYESGFVIDKFPISRPNLTFSTLTVSNMSPEDSSIYLCSVRRGLDQETQYFGPGTRLLVL.

This clonotype was counted many times. The rearrangement joins TRBV7-2 to TRBJ2-5, with no clear D. Germline V CDR1 and CDR2: SGHTA, FQGNSA. This CDR3 contains 12 residues. V lost 5 bases, J lost 9 bases, and 13 bases lay in between. CDR3 sequence: CASSLLGWAQYF. In DNA, the CDR3 is TGTGCCAGCAGCCTCCTCGGTTGGGCCCAGTACTTC. The entire variable domain, with the rest obtained from reference TRBV7-2 and TRBJ2-5, is as follows: GAGVSQSPSNKVTEKGKDVELRCDPISGHTALYWYRQSLGQGLEFLIYFQGNSAPDKSGLPSDRFSAERTGGSVSTLTIQRTQQEDSAVYLCASSLLGWAQYFGPGTRLLVL.

The sample holds many counts of this clonotype. The chain uses TRBV11-2 and TRBJ2-1; no reliable D call. The CDR3 sequence is 14 residues long. Germline V gene lookup returns CDR1 SGHAT and CDR2 FQNNGV. With 1 base removed from V and 8 bases from J, the gap between germline ends came to 12 bases. CDR3 nucleotides: TGTGCCAGCAGCTTAGTTCCAGGCCGGGATGAGCAGTTCTTC. The encoded protein is CASSLVPGRDEQFF. Complete variable domain (other parts from reference TRBV11-2 and TRBJ2-1): EAGVAQSPRYKIIEKRQSVAFWCNPISGHATLYWYQQILGQGPKLLIQFQNNGVVDDSQLPKDRFSAERLKGVDSTLKIQPAKLEDSAVYLCASSLVPGRDEQFFGPGTRLTVL.

In this sample, this clonotype turned up many times. The V gene is TRBV7-2, the J gene TRBJ1-1; D remains ambiguous. V lost 1 base and J lost 1, with 4 bases in between. Germline loops: CDR1 SGHTA, CDR2 FQGNSA. CDR3 length: 13 amino acids. The CDR3 sequence is CASSLGANTEAFF. The DNA for the CDR3 is TGTGCCAGCAGCTTAGGAGCGAACACTGAAGCTTTCTTT. Based on the CDR3 plus reference TRBV7-2 and TRBJ1-1, the full variable domain is GAGVSQSPSNKVTEKGKDVELRCDPISGHTALYWYRQSLGQGLEFLIYFQGNSAPDKSGLPSDRFSAERTGGSVSTLTIQRTQQEDSAVYLCASSLGANTEAFFGQGTRLTVV.

This clonotype occurred many times. V gene TRBV5-1 combines with J gene TRBJ1-2; D perhaps matches TRBD1 (5 bases). CDR3 length: 14 residues. CDR1 is SGHRS and CDR2 is YFSETQ in the germline V gene. V was pared by 4 bases and J by 4 bases, with 14 bases between. CDR3 sequence: CASSTSGAAYGYTF. The CDR3, as DNA: TGCGCCAGCAGCACCTCCGGGGCCGCCTATGGCTACACCTTC.

This clonotype has at least ten counts. The chain combines TRBV9 with TRBJ1-4, with 7 positions matching TRBD1. CDR1 SGDLS and CDR2 YYNGEE come from the germline V gene. This CDR3 has 14 amino acids. V dropped 4 bases and J dropped 3; count of bases not matched to a gene: 3. For the CDR3, the DNA is TGTGCCAGCAGCCAGGGGGTAGCTAATGAAAAACTGTTTTTT. The encoded protein is CASSQGVANEKLFF.

Regarding this clonotype: This sequence may be a read error, since a much larger clone differs from it by one base. The chain has TRBV5-6 and TRBJ1-6; perhaps TRBD1 as D (5 bases). Germline assignment: CDR1 SGHDT and CDR2 YYEEEE. The CDR3 is 16 residues long. CDR3 DNA: TGTGCCAGCAGCTTGTTCGGCGGGGGGGATAATCCACCCCTCCACTTT. Amino acids: CASSLFGGGDNPPLHF.

This clonotype was picked up many times. This chain connects TRBV6-1 to TRBJ2-3; 10 bases map to TRBD1. Germline assignment: CDR1 MNHNS and CDR2 SASEGT. Trimming removed 2 bases from V and 4 bases from J; junction bases left unmatched: 3. CDR3 length equals 15 residues. This chain's CDR3 is CASSERGQGSDTQYF. The CDR3 nucleotides are TGTGCCAGCAGTGAAAGGGGACAGGGGTCAGATACGCAGTATTTT.

This clonotype was recorded at least ten times. This rearrangement joins TRBV2 to TRBJ2-5, with D hard to call. The germline gives CDR1 SNHLY, CDR2 FYNNEI. The CDR3 is made up of 10 amino acids. V lost 1 base and J 6 bases, leaving 0 bases between the germline ends. The DNA of the CDR3 is TGTGCCAGCAGTGAAGAGACCCAGTACTTC. It encodes CASSEETQYF. Combining the CDR3 with reference TRBV2 and TRBJ2-5 gives the whole variable domain EPEVTQTPSHQVTQMGQEVILRCVPISNHLYFYWYRQILGQKVEFLVSFYNNEISEKSEIFDDQFSVERPDGSNFTLKIRSTKLEDSAMYFCASSEETQYFGPGTRLLVL.

This clonotype was counted at least ten times. The chain has TRBV12-3 or TRBV12-4 and TRBJ1-1; maybe TRBD1 (5 bases). Trimming left V 5 bases short and J 11 bases short, with 15 bases between. The CDR3 runs to 12 residues. CDR3 in DNA: TGTGCCAGCAGTCCGGAGGGGAGACACGCTTTCTTT. Translation gives CASSPEGRHAFF.

In its sample, this clonotype was seen a few times. A much larger clone sits a single nucleotide away, making a read error possible. The chain combines TRBV20-1 with TRBJ1-4; D unresolved. The V gene's germline CDR1 is DFQATT and CDR2 SNEGSKA (reference sequence). The CDR3 extends over 11 amino acids. CDR3 nucleotides: TGCAGTGCTAGGGAAGATGAAGAACTGTTTTTT. This encodes CSAREDEELFF.

The J gene is TRBJ1-2, the V gene TRBV6-1; D is possibly TRBD1 (6 bases). CDR1 is MNHNS and CDR2 is SASEGT in the germline V gene. V lost 8 bases and J 1 base, leaving 17 bases between the germline ends. The CDR3 consists of 15 residues. The CDR3 DNA reads TGTGCCAGCGGGTTTAGAGAGGGGGATAACTATGGCTACACCTTC. Amino acid sequence: CASGFREGDNYGYTF.

Of note for this clonotype: This may come from a read error, since a much larger clone is one base off. The conserved phenylalanine or tryptophan normally closing the CDR3 is absent here, so this likely arose from a read error. V and J are TRBV11-2 and TRBJ2-7; no clear D. This CDR3 has 13 residues. Germline V lookup: CDR1 SGHAT, CDR2 FQNNGV. V lost 0 bases and J lost 5, with 8 bases in between. The DNA for the CDR3 is TGTGCCAGCAGCTTAGATCTGACGGACGAGCAGTACCTC. It specifies CASSLDLTDEQYL.

This clonotype was counted at least ten times. The chain joins TRBV2 to TRBJ1-5; no definite D call. V lost 6 bases to trimming and J lost 5 bases, with 14 bases between them. The CDR3 extends over 14 amino acids. The germline CDR1 and CDR2 sequences are SNHLY and FYNNEI. CDR3 in amino acids: CASRGEIRDQPQHF. The CDR3 coding sequence is TGTGCCAGCAGGGGTGAAATAAGGGATCAGCCCCAGCATTTT.

This clonotype was seen repeatedly, ten times or more. This rearrangement joins TRBV6-2 or TRBV6-3 to TRBJ2-7; D is unresolved. Per germline, CDR1 MNHEY and CDR2 SVGEGT. Trimming pared 7 bases from V and 6 bases from J, leaving 13 bases between. The CDR3 is 12 amino acids. The CDR3 reads CASMDPLSEQYF. The CDR3 nucleotides are TGTGCCAGCATGGACCCGCTGAGCGAGCAGTACTTC.

The sample holds a few counts of this clonotype. CDR3 region: CASSSPGLAGGYEQYF. In DNA form, the CDR3 reads TGTGCCAGCAGCTCGCCGGGACTAGCGGGAGGCTACGAGCAGTACTTC. This chain uses TRBV11-2 with TRBJ2-7; TRBD2 matches at 15 bases. The ends lost 4 bases at V and 3 bases at J; junction bases unmatched: 4. The CDR3 consists of 16 residues. Germline assignment: CDR1 SGHAT and CDR2 FQNNGV.